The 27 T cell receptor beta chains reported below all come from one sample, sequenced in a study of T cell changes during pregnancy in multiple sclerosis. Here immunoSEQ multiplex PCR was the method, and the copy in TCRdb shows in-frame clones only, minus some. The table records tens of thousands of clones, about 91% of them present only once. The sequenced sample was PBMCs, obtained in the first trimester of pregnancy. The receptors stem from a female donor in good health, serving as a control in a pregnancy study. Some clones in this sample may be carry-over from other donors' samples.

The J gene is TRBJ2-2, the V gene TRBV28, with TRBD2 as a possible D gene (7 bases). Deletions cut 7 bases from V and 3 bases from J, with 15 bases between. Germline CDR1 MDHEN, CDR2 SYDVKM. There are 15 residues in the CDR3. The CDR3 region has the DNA TGTGCCAGCATCCCCGGGGGGCCCCACACCGGGGAGCTGTTTTTT. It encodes CASIPGGPHTGELFF.

In nucleotides, the CDR3 is TGTGCCAGCAGTTTCAGCTTGACTAGCGGGGGAAGGGTAGGAGATACGCAGTATTTT. Translating gives CASSFSLTSGGRVGDTQYF. This chain connects TRBV28 to TRBJ2-3, with 12 bases lining up with TRBD2. The V and J ends lost 3 bases and 5 bases, in that order; junction bases with no gene match: 15. Germline V gene lookup returns CDR1 MDHEN and CDR2 SYDVKM. CDR3 size: 19 residues.

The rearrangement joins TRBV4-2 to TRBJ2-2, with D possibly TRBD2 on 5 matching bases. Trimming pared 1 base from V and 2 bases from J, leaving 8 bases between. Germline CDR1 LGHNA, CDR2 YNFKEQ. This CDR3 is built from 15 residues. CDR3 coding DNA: TGTGCCAGCAGCCAAGGTAGCGCCAACACCGGGGAGCTGTTTTTT. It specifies CASSQGSANTGELFF.

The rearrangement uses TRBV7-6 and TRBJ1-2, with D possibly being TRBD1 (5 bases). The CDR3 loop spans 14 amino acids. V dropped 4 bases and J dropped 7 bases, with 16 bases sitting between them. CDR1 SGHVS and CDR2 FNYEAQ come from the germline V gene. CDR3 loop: CASSSSLGGTGYTF. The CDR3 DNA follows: TGTGCCAGCAGCTCCTCCTTGGGGGGAACTGGCTACACCTTC.

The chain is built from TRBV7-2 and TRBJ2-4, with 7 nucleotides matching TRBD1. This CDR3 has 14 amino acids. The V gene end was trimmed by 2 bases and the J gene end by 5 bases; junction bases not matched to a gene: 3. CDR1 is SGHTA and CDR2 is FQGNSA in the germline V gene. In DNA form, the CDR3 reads TGTGCCAGCAGCTTAAGGGGGACAGAAAACATTCAGTACTTC. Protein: CASSLRGTENIQYF.

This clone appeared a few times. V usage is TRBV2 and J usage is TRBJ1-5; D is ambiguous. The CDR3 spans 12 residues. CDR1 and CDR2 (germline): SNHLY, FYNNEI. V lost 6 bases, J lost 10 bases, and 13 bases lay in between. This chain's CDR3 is CASSVEKLPQHF. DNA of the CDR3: TGTGCCAGCAGCGTTGAAAAGCTTCCCCAGCATTTT. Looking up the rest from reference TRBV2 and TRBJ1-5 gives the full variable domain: EPEVTQTPSHQVTQMGQEVILRCVPISNHLYFYWYRQILGQKVEFLVSFYNNEISEKSEIFDDQFSVERPDGSNFTLKIRSTKLEDSAMYFCASSVEKLPQHFGDGTRLSIL.

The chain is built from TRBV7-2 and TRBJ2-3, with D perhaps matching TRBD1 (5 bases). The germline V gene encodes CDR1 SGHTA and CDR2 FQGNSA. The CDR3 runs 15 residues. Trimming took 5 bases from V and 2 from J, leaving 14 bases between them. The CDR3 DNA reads TGTGCCAGCAGCCCGGCAATGGACAACACAGATACGCAGTATTTT. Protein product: CASSPAMDNTDTQYF.

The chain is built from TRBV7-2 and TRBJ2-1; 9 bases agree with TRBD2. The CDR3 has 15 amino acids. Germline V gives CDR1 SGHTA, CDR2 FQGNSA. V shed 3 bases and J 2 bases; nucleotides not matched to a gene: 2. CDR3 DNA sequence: TGTGCCAGCAGCTTTAGCGGGGGCACCTACAATGAGCAGTTCTTC. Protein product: CASSFSGGTYNEQFF.

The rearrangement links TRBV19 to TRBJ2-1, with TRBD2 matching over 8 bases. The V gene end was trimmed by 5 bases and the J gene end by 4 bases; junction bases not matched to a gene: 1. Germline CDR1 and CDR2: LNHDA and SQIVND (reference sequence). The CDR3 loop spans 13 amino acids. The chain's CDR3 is CASSSGGYNEQFF. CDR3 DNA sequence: TGTGCCAGTAGTTCGGGGGGGTACAATGAGCAGTTCTTC.

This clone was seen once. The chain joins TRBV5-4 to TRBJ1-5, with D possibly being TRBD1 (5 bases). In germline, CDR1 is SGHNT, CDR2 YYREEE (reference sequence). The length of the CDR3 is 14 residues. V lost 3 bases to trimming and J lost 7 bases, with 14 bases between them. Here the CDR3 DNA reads TGTGCCAGCAGCTCCTGGGGGGGAGGACAGCCCCAGCATTTT. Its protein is CASSSWGGGQPQHF.

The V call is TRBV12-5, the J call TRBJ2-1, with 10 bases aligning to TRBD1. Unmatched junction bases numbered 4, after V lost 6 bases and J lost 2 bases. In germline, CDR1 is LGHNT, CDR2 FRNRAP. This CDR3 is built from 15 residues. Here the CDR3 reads CASGEGQGAYNEQFF. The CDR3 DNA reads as TGTGCTAGTGGGGAAGGACAGGGGGCCTACAATGAGCAGTTCTTC.

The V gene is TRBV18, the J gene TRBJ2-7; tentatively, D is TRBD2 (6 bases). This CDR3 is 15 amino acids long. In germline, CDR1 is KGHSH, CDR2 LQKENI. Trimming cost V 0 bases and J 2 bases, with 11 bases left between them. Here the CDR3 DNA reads TGTGCCAGCTCACCACCCGCTAGCGCAGCCTACGAGCAGTACTTC. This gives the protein CASSPPASAAYEQYF. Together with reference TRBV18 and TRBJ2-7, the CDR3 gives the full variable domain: NAGVMQNPRHLVRRRGQEARLRCSPMKGHSHVYWYRQLPEEGLKFMVYLQKENIIDESGMPKERFSAEFPKEGPSILRIQQVVRGDSAAYFCASSPPASAAYEQYFGPGTRLTVT.

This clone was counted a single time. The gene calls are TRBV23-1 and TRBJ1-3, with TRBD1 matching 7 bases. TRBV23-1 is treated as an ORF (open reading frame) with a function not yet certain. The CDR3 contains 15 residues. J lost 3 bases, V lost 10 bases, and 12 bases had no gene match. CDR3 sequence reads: CAILGGRCCGNTIYF. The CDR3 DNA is TGCGCCATCTTAGGGGGCAGGTGTTGTGGAAACACCATATATTTT.

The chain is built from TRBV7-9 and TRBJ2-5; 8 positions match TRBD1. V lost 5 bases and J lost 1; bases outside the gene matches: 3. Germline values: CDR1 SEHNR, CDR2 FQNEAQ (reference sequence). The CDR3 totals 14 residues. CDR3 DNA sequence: TGTGCCAGCAGCACGGGACAGGCCCAAGAGACCCAGTACTTC. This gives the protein CASSTGQAQETQYF.

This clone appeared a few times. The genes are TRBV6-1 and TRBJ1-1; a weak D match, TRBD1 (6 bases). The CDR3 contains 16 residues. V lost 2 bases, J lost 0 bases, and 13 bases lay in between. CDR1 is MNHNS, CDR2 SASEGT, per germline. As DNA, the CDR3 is TGTGCCAGCAGTGAATCGGGACAAAACATGAACACTGAAGCTTTCTTT. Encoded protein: CASSESGQNMNTEAFF.

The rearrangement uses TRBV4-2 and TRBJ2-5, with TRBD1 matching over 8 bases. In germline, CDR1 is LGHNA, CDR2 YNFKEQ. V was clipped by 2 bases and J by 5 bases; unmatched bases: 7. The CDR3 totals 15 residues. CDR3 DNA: TGTGCCAGCAGCCAAAGGACAGGGTCCAGGGAGACCCAGTACTTC. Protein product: CASSQRTGSRETQYF.

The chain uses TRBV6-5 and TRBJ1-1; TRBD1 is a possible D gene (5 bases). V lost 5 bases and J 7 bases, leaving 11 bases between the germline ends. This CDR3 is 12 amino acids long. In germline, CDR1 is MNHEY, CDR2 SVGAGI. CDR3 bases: TGTGCCAGCAGTCAGGGCCTCGATGAAGCTTTCTTT. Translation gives CASSQGLDEAFF.

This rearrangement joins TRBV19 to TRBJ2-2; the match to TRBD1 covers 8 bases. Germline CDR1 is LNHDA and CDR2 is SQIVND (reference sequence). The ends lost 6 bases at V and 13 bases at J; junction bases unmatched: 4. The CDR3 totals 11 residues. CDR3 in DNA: TGTGCCAGTAGGGACAGGGTGGCGCTGTTTTTT. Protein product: CASRDRVALFF.

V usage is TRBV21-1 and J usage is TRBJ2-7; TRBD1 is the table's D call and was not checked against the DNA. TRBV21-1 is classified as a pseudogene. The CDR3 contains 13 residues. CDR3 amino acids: CATYWDRVFEQYF. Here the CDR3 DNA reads TGTGCCACTTATTGGGACAGGGTTTTCGAGCAGTACTTC.

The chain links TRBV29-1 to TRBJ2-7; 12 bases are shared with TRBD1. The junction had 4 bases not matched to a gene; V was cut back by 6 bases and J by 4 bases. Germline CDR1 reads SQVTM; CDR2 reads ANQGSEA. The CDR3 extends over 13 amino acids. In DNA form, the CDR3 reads TGCAGCGTCCCGGGACAGGGGGCTTACGAGCAGTACTTC. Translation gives CSVPGQGAYEQYF.

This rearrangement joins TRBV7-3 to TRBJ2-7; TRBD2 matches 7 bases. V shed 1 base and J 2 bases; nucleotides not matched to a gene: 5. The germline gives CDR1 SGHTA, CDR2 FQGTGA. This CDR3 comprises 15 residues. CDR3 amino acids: CASSLKVAGPYEQYF. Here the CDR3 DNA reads TGTGCCAGCAGCTTAAAGGTAGCGGGCCCCTACGAGCAGTACTTC.

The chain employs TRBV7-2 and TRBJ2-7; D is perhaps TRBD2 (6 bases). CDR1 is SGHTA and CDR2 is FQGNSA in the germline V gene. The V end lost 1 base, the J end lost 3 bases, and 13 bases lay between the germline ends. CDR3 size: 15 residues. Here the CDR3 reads CASSLVGGSFYEQYF. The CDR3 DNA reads TGTGCCAGCAGCTTAGTGGGGGGTTCCTTCTACGAGCAGTACTTC. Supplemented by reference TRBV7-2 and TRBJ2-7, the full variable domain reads GAGVSQSPSNKVTEKGKDVELRCDPISGHTALYWYRQSLGQGLEFLIYFQGNSAPDKSGLPSDRFSAERTGGSVSTLTIQRTQQEDSAVYLCASSLVGGSFYEQYFGPGTRLTVT.

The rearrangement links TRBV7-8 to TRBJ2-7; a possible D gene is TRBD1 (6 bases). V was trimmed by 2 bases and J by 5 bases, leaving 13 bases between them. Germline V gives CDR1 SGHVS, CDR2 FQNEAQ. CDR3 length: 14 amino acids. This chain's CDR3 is CASSLSGALHEQYF. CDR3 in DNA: TGTGCCAGCAGCTTATCAGGGGCACTCCACGAGCAGTACTTC.

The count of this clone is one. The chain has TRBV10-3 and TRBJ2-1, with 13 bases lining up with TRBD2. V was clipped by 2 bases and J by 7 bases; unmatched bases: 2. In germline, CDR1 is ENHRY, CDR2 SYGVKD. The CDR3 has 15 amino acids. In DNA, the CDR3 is TGTGCCATCAGTGAGGGGACTAGCGGGACGAATGAGCAGTTCTTC. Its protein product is CAISEGTSGTNEQFF.

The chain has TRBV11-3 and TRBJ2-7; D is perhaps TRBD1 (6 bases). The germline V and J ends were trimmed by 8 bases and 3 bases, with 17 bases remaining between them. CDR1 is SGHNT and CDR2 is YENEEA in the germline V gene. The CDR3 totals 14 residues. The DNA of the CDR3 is TGTGCCAGCGTCAACACAGGGCAGAACTACGAGCAGTACTTC. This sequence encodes CASVNTGQNYEQYF.

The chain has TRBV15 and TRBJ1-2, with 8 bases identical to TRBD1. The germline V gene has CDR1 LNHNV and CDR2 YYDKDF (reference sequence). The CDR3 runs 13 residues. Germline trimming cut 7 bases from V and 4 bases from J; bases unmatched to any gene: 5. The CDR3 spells CATTDRGTYGYTF. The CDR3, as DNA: TGTGCCACCACAGACAGGGGAACCTATGGCTACACCTTC.

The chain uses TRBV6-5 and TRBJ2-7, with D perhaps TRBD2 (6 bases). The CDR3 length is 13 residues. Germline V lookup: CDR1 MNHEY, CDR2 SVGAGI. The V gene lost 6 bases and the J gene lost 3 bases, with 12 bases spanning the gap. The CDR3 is CASSRGLNYEQYF. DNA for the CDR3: TGTGCCAGCAGCAGAGGACTAAACTACGAGCAGTACTTC.